This TCR beta chain was sequenced in a study of cytomegalovirus exposure and HLA in healthy donors. Assay: immunoSEQ multiplex PCR; the TCRdb copy retains only in-frame clones and omits some. This table has about 200,000 clones, more than 65% appearing once. A note on this clone: What it recognizes is unknown.

CDR1 MNHEY and CDR2 SMNVEV come from the germline V gene (reference sequence). V gave up 5 bases and J gave up 8 bases, with 15 bases separating them. The CDR3 runs 13 residues. General study results and limits: Some public TCRs appeared in many individuals, while most sequences were rare. The study listed approximately 160 cytomegalovirus-associated TCR beta chains.

The material sequenced was PBMCs. The chain employs TRBV27 and TRBJ1-2; tentatively, D is TRBD1 (6 bases). This TCR was sampled from a woman in her thirties in good health and CMV-seropositive. CDR3 coding DNA: TGTGCCAGCAGTATGTACAGGGTTGGGGGCTACACCTTC. Translation gives CASSMYRVGGYTF.